Presented here are 27 T cell receptor beta chains from one specimen sequenced in a study of cytomegalovirus exposure and HLA in healthy donors. 13 Jbeta primers and 60 Vbeta primers were used for the PCR. TCRdb keeps only in-frame clones here, not all; method: immunoSEQ multiplex PCR. This sample has 200,000 to 300,000 clones; 85% occur once, and the top ten carry around 0.22%. The sample taken for sequencing was PBMCs. These TCRs come from a girl aged 2-9 years in good health and CMV-seronegative.

The genes are TRBV2 and TRBJ2-1; 15 bases are shared with TRBD2. Germline V gene data show CDR1 as SNHLY and CDR2 as FYNNEI. J gave up 10 bases and V 8 bases, and 9 bases lay outside the gene matches. The CDR3 length is 15 residues. Written as DNA, the CDR3 is TGTGCCAGCCCCGGACTAGCGGGGGGGCCAGAGGAGCAGTTCTTC. This encodes CASPGLAGGPEEQFF.

This clone was detected only once. This sequence joins TRBV6-5 and TRBJ2-3; 7 bases match TRBD1. The germline V gene encodes CDR1 MNHEY and CDR2 SVGAGI. This CDR3 comprises 15 residues. V lost 5 bases and J lost 3; bases outside the gene matches: 8. The CDR3 DNA reads as TGTGCCAGCAGTCCGAACCGACAGGGAACAGATACGCAGTATTTT. This translates into CASSPNRQGTDTQYF.

The genes are TRBV27 and TRBJ2-3; the D is unclear. This CDR3 spans 14 amino acids. V dropped 3 bases and J dropped 0 bases, with 7 bases sitting between them. The germline V gene has CDR1 MNHEY and CDR2 SMNVEV (reference sequence). The CDR3 bases are TGTGCCAGCAGTTTTACTATAAGCACAGATACGCAGTATTTT. Translated, it gives CASSFTISTDTQYF.

This clone was seen a handful of times. The chain combines TRBV4-2 with TRBJ2-3; TRBD1 matches 7 bases. The trim removed 1 base at V and 4 bases at J, leaving 14 bases unmatched. This CDR3 has 18 residues. In germline, CDR1 is LGHNA, CDR2 YNFKEQ. CDR3 DNA: TGTGCCAGCAGCCAAGCTGGGACAGCCAAGCCTACCCCAGATACGCAGTATTTT. Translating it yields CASSQAGTAKPTPDTQYF.

J is TRBJ2-1 and V is TRBV7-6, with a possible D match to TRBD1 (6 bases). The CDR3 contains 15 residues. Looked up from germline, CDR1 is SGHVS and CDR2 is FNYEAQ. Trimming pared 5 bases from V and 4 bases from J, leaving 15 bases between. CDR3 in amino acids: CASSRTGPSYNEQFF. The CDR3 DNA follows: TGTGCCAGCAGCCGAACAGGGCCCTCGTACAATGAGCAGTTCTTC.

This chain uses TRBV19 with TRBJ1-3, with 9 bases fitting TRBD1. The CDR3 loop spans 15 amino acids. The V gene's germline CDR1 is LNHDA and CDR2 SQIVND (reference sequence). J gave up 4 bases and V 7 bases, and 8 bases lay outside the gene matches. The CDR3 DNA reads as TGTGCCAGTACACCGACAGGGGGAGTCGGAAACACCATATATTTT. Translated, it gives CASTPTGGVGNTIYF.

This chain uses TRBV5-6 with TRBJ2-2; D unclear. V lost 1 base, J lost 0 bases, and 7 bases lay in between. Germline CDR1 is SGHDT and CDR2 is YYEEEE. The CDR3 runs to 15 residues. CDR3: CASSLYTTNTGELFF. For the CDR3, the DNA is TGTGCCAGCAGCTTGTACACGACGAACACCGGGGAGCTGTTTTTT.

The chain links TRBV4-1 to TRBJ1-5, with 9 bases fitting TRBD1. After removal of 4 bases from V and 4 bases from J, the junction contained 8 bases not matched to a gene. This CDR3 comprises 16 residues. Looked up from germline, CDR1 is MGHRA and CDR2 is YSYEKL. The CDR3 coding sequence is TGCGCCAGCAGCCCGTCGTCGGGACAGGGAAATCAGCCCCAGCATTTT. This gives the protein CASSPSSGQGNQPQHF.

This chain links TRBV30 with TRBJ2-1; tentative D call: TRBD2 (6 bases). Looked up from germline, CDR1 is GTSNPN and CDR2 is SVGIG (reference sequence). CDR3 size: 14 residues. V shed 5 bases and J shed 0 bases, with 11 bases lying between them. CDR3 bases: TGTGCCTGGGGCGGGGTCCGCTCCTACAATGAGCAGTTCTTC. Its protein is CAWGGVRSYNEQFF. The full variable domain, with the rest looked up from reference TRBV30 and TRBJ2-1, is SQTIHQWPATLVQPVGSPLSLECTVEGTSNPNLYWYRQAAGRGLQLLFYSVGIGQISSEVPQNLSASRPQDRQFILSSKKLLLSDSGFYLCAWGGVRSYNEQFFGPGTRLTVL.

J is TRBJ2-3 and V is TRBV11-1, with 12 bases lining up with TRBD2. Trimming at V came to 5 bases and at J to 4 bases, leaving 7 bases not matched to a gene. Germline V gene sequence: CDR1 SGHAT, CDR2 FQDESV (reference sequence). This CDR3 comprises 16 residues. In nucleotides, the CDR3 is TGTGCCAGCAGCCCTAGCGGGGGGGCATACGCAGATACGCAGTATTTT. Its translation is CASSPSGGAYADTQYF.

J is TRBJ2-3 and V is TRBV28; 10 positions agree with TRBD2. The junction had 2 bases not matched to a gene; V was cut back by 6 bases and J by 2 bases. The CDR3 is 14 amino acids. Germline V gives CDR1 MDHEN, CDR2 SYDVKM. The CDR3 loop is CASRLAGSTDTQYF. CDR3 DNA: TGTGCCAGCAGACTAGCGGGATCCACAGATACGCAGTATTTT.

This clone has only one observation. The chain uses TRBV5-1 and TRBJ2-2, with 9 bases fitting TRBD2. The germline gives CDR1 SGHRS, CDR2 YFSETQ. This CDR3 is built from 15 residues. Germline trimming cut 4 bases from V and 4 bases from J; bases unmatched to any gene: 5. The CDR3 DNA reads TGCGCCAGCAGCCCCTCTAGCGGGGTCACCGGGGAGCTGTTTTTT. Protein sequence: CASSPSSGVTGELFF.

This sequence joins TRBV5-1 and TRBJ2-2; TRBD1 matches at 8 bases. CDR1 and CDR2 from the germline V gene are SGHRS and YFSETQ. With V trimmed by 4 bases and J by 6 bases, 5 bases remained unmatched. The CDR3 covers 14 residues. This chain's CDR3 is CASSATGGPGELFF. The CDR3 DNA reads TGCGCCAGCAGCGCTACAGGGGGACCCGGGGAGCTGTTTTTT.

V gene TRBV7-2 combines with J gene TRBJ2-7; unclear D gene. The CDR3 loop spans 15 amino acids. Per germline, CDR1 SGHTA and CDR2 FQGNSA. Trimming left V 1 base short and J 0 bases short, with 10 bases between. The CDR3 region has the DNA TGTGCCAGCAGCTTAGAGATTACCAGCTCCTACGAGCAGTACTTC. It is translated as CASSLEITSSYEQYF.

This clone was recorded only once. This rearrangement joins TRBV30 to TRBJ1-5, with D perhaps matching TRBD1 (6 bases). The CDR3 runs to 12 residues. Germline V gives CDR1 GTSNPN, CDR2 SVGIG (reference sequence). Between the trimmed V and J ends, which lost 0 bases and 6 bases, there was a span of 6 bases. The CDR3 loop is CAWSVQGQPQHF. The CDR3 nucleotides are TGTGCCTGGAGTGTACAGGGTCAGCCCCAGCATTTT. Together with reference TRBV30 and TRBJ1-5, the CDR3 gives the full variable domain: SQTIHQWPATLVQPVGSPLSLECTVEGTSNPNLYWYRQAAGRGLQLLFYSVGIGQISSEVPQNLSASRPQDRQFILSSKKLLLSDSGFYLCAWSVQGQPQHFGDGTRLSIL.

This chain uses TRBV29-1 with TRBJ1-2, with 8 bases aligning to TRBD1. The V gene end was trimmed by 4 bases and the J gene end by 8 bases; junction bases not matched to a gene: 9. Germline loops: CDR1 SQVTM, CDR2 ANQGSEA. The CDR3 has 13 residues. Written as DNA, the CDR3 is TGCAGCGTTGGTAAGGCAGGGGGCACGGGCTACACCTTC. This encodes CSVGKAGGTGYTF. Using reference TRBV29-1 and TRBJ1-2 for the parts outside the CDR3, the full variable domain is SAVISQKPSRDICQRGTSLTIQCQVDSQVTMMFWYRQQPGQSLTLIATANQGSEATYESGFVIDKFPISRPNLTFSTLTVSNMSPEDSSIYLCSVGKAGGTGYTFGSGTRLTVV.

CDR3 bases: TGTGCCAGCAGGACCACAGGGACGGAAAAACTGTTTTTT. Encoded protein: CASRTTGTEKLFF. This chain links TRBV27 with TRBJ1-4; D perhaps matches TRBD1 (6 bases). CDR1 MNHEY and CDR2 SMNVEV come from the germline V gene (reference sequence). CDR3 length: 13 residues. Trimming removed 6 bases from V and 8 bases from J, with 13 bases in between.

The chain links TRBV4-1 to TRBJ1-4; TRBD1 aligns across 12 bases. With 4 bases clipped from V and 3 bases from J, the junction kept 6 bases outside the gene matches. The CDR3 loop spans 17 amino acids. The germline V gene encodes CDR1 MGHRA and CDR2 YSYEKL. Here the CDR3 reads CASSPSGQGASNEKLFF. DNA for the CDR3: TGCGCCAGCAGCCCTTCGGGACAGGGGGCCTCTAATGAAAAACTGTTTTTT.

The chain uses TRBV7-6 and TRBJ1-6; no reliable D call. The V gene's germline CDR1 is SGHVS and CDR2 FNYEAQ. The CDR3 length is 14 residues. Trimming shortened V by 1 base and J by 4 bases, and 5 bases separated the two germline ends. The CDR3 loop is CASSLEQYNSPLHF. The CDR3 DNA reads TGTGCCAGCAGCTTAGAACAGTATAATTCACCCCTCCACTTT.

The CDR3 is CASSLVLSGGLEQYF. The CDR3 DNA reads TGTGCCAGCAGCTTAGTCCTAAGCGGCGGCCTCGAGCAGTACTTC. The chain employs TRBV11-2 and TRBJ2-7, with D perhaps TRBD2 (5 bases). Trimming removed 1 base from V and 6 bases from J, with 16 bases in between. The CDR3 runs 15 residues. The V gene's germline CDR1 is SGHAT and CDR2 FQNNGV.

This clone was detected only a few times. This chain connects TRBV7-6 to TRBJ1-5; D remains unclear. With 3 bases removed from V and 3 bases from J, the gap between germline ends came to 6 bases. The CDR3 runs to 13 residues. Germline CDR1 and CDR2: SGHVS and FNYEAQ. This CDR3 reads CASSFSVNQPQHF. CDR3 nucleotide sequence: TGTGCCAGCAGCTTCAGTGTCAATCAGCCCCAGCATTTT.

The table lists this clone with a few counts. This chain connects TRBV11-2 to TRBJ1-3; perhaps TRBD1 as D (6 bases). The CDR3 is 18 residues long. Germline V gene sequence: CDR1 SGHAT, CDR2 FQNNGV. Trimming pared 0 bases from V and 2 bases from J, leaving 17 bases between. The CDR3 reads CASSLDRRGLSAGNTIYF. CDR3 nucleotide sequence: TGTGCCAGCAGCTTAGATCGGCGGGGGCTGAGTGCTGGAAACACCATATATTTT.

V usage is TRBV14 and J usage is TRBJ2-1, with TRBD2 matching over 11 bases. The CDR3 is 16 amino acids. The germline V gene encodes CDR1 SGHDN and CDR2 FVKESK. The J segment lost 4 bases and the V segment lost 4 bases, leaving 6 bases of the junction unmatched. The CDR3 DNA sequence: TGTGCCAGCAGCCTCCCGACTAGCGGGGCTTACAATGAGCAGTTCTTC. It codes for CASSLPTSGAYNEQFF.

The rearrangement links TRBV20-1 to TRBJ2-7, with TRBD2 matching over 7 bases. The CDR3 spans 11 residues. V lost 6 bases to trimming and J lost 4 bases; unmatched junction nucleotides: 3. Germline lookup yields CDR1 DFQATT and CDR2 SNEGSKA (reference sequence). CDR3 sequence: CSAAGVYEQYF. CDR3 DNA sequence: TGCAGTGCGGCGGGAGTTTACGAGCAGTACTTC.

This clone was detected only once. The rearrangement joins TRBV4-1 to TRBJ2-7; 7 nucleotides match TRBD1. V gave up 4 bases and J gave up 12 bases; unmatched junction bases: 6. The CDR3 has 11 residues. Germline V gene lookup returns CDR1 MGHRA and CDR2 YSYEKL. The CDR3 is CASSRDRSVYF. CDR3 sequence (DNA): TGCGCCAGCAGCCGGGACAGATCAGTGTACTTC.

The CDR3 spells CASSDFSGARDNEQFF. The CDR3 DNA follows: TGCGCCAGCAGTGATTTTAGCGGGGCCCGCGACAATGAGCAGTTCTTC. The chain joins TRBV10-2 to TRBJ2-1, with 8 bases matching TRBD2. Per germline, CDR1 WSHSY and CDR2 SAAADI. V shed 3 bases, J shed 5 bases, and the junction held 9 bases outside the gene matches. CDR3 length: 16 amino acids.

V gene TRBV6-5 combines with J gene TRBJ1-1; the match to TRBD1 covers 7 bases. The V gene end was trimmed by 6 bases and the J gene end by 8 bases; junction bases not matched to a gene: 9. The CDR3 loop spans 13 amino acids. The germline gives CDR1 MNHEY, CDR2 SVGAGI. This CDR3 reads CASSHPGTEEAFF. CDR3 DNA: TGTGCCAGCAGCCACCCTGGGACAGAAGAAGCTTTCTTT.